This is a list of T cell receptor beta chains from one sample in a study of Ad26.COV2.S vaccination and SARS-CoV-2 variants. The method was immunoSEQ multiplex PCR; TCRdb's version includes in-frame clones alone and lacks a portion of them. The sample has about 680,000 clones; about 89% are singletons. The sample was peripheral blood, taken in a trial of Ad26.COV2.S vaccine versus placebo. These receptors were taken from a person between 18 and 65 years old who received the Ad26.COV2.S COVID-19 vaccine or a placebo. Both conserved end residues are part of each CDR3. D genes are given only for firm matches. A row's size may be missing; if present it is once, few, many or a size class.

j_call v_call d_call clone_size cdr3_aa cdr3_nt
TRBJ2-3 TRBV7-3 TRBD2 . CASSPLAGGLPDTQYF TGTGCCAGCAGCCCGCTAGCGGGGGGGCTTCCAGATACGCAGTATTTT
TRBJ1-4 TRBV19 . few CASSMEGNGNEKLFF TGTGCCAGTAGTATGGAAGGGAACGGTAATGAAAAACTGTTTTTT
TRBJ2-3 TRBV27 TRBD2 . CASSRPGTSPDTQYF TGTGCCAGCAGTCGTCCCGGGACTAGCCCAGATACGCAGTATTTT
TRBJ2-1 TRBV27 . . CASSLSIVDNEQFF TGTGCCAGCAGTTTATCGATAGTCGACAATGAGCAGTTCTTC
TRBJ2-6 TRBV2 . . CASSRRGANVLTF TGTGCCAGCAGCCGGCGGGGGGCCAACGTCCTGACTTTC
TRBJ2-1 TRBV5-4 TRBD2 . CASSFRLANNEQFF TGTGCCAGCAGCTTCAGACTAGCGAACAATGAGCAGTTCTTC
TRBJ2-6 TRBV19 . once CASSPPGQTLSGANVLTF TGTGCCAGTAGTCCTCCGGGACAAACACTCTCTGGGGCCAACGTCCTGACTTTC
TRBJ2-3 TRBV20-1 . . CSARTDTQYF TGCAGTGCTAGAACAGATACGCAGTATTTT
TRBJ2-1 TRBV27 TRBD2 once CASSLEAGAYNEQFF TGTGCCAGCAGTTTAGAAGCGGGAGCTTACAATGAGCAGTTCTTC
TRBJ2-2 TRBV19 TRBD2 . CASSPLAGGPGELFF TGTGCCAGTAGTCCACTAGCGGGAGGCCCCGGGGAGCTGTTTTTT
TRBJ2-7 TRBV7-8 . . CASSRTDNYEQYF TGTGCCAGCAGCCGGACAGACAATTACGAGCAGTACTTC
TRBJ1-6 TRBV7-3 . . CASSPKRVGDWSYNSPLHF TGTGCCAGCAGCCCAAAGAGGGTGGGAGATTGGTCCTATAATTCACCCCTCCACTTT
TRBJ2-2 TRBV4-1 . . CASSQDRPPTGELFF TGCGCCAGCAGCCAAGATCGGCCGCCAACCGGGGAGCTGTTTTTT
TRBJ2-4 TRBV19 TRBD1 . CASSPLTGSFVKNIQYF TGTGCCAGTAGCCCGTTGACAGGGAGTTTCGTCAAAAACATTCAGTACTTC
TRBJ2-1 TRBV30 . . CAWSQDRHNEQFF TGTGCCTGGAGCCAGGACAGACACAATGAGCAGTTCTTC
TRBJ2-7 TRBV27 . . CASSIAGPSYEQYF TGTGCCAGCAGCATCGCGGGGCCAAGTTACGAGCAGTACTTC
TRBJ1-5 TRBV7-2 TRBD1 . CASSLDRGPRSNQPQHF TGTGCCAGCAGCTTGGACAGGGGACCTCGTAGCAATCAGCCCCAGCATTTT
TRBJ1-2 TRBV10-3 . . CAISVSGTNYGYTF TGTGCCATCAGTGTTTCCGGGACTAACTATGGCTACACCTTC
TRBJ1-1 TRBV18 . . CASSQGLNTEAFF TGTGCCAGCTCGCAGGGGTTGAACACTGAAGCTTTCTTT
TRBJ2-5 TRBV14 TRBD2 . CASSQDVWREGPDGQETQYF TGTGCCAGCAGCCAAGATGTATGGCGGGAGGGGCCCGACGGACAAGAGACCCAGTACTTC
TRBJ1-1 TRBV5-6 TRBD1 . CATHRGSVRNTEAFF TGTGCCACCCACAGGGGGTCGGTAAGGAACACTGAAGCTTTCTTT
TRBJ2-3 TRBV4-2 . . CASSTVGPADTQYF TGTGCCAGCAGCACAGTAGGTCCGGCAGATACGCAGTATTTT
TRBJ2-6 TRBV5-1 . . CASSSRSDGANVLTF TGCGCCAGCAGCTCGCGGAGCGATGGGGCCAACGTCCTGACTTTC
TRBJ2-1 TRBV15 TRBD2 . CATSRAGTSGRGEQFF TGTGCCACCAGCAGAGCCGGGACTAGCGGGCGGGGAGAGCAGTTCTTC
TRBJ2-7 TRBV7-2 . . CASTYRVGLEQYF TGTGCCAGCACCTATCGGGTAGGGCTCGAGCAGTACTTC
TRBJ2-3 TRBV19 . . CASRQGNTDTQYF TGTGCCAGTAGACAGGGAAACACAGATACACAGTATTTT
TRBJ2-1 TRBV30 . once CASHFTGTYNEQFF TGTGCCTCTCATTTTACCGGGACCTACAATGAGCAGTTCTTC
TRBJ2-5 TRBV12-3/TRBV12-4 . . CASKEGAMETQYF TGTGCCAGCAAGGAGGGGGCAATGGAGACCCAGTACTTC
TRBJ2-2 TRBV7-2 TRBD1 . CASSSGTDPGELFF TGTGCCAGCAGCTCCGGGACAGATCCCGGGGAGCTGTTTTTT
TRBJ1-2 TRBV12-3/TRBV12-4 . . CASSFPGKGGYTF TGTGCCAGCAGTTTTCCAGGGAAGGGTGGCTACACCTTC
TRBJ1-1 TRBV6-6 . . CASSYQQGNTEAFF TGTGCCAGCAGTTACCAGCAGGGGAACACTGAAGCTTTCTTT
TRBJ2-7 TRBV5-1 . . CASSGYGEQYF TGCGCCAGCAGCGGGTACGGCGAGCAGTACTTC
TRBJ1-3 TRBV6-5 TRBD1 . CASGQGQRNTIYF TGTGCCAGCGGACAGGGCCAGCGAAACACCATATATTTT
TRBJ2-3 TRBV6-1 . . CASSESRVWRTDTQYF TGTGCCAGCAGTGAATCCAGGGTTTGGCGCACAGATACGCAGTATTTT
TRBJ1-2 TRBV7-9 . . CASSPGMGSYGYTF TGTGCCAGCAGCCCCGGGATGGGGAGCTATGGCTACACCTTC
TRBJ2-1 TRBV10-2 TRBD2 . CASSGPSGRNEYNEQFF TGCGCCAGCAGTGGGCCTAGCGGGAGGAATGAGTACAATGAGCAGTTCTTC
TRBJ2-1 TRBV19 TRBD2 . CASIKTSGSYNEQFF TGTGCCAGTATCAAGACTAGCGGGTCTTACAATGAGCAGTTCTTC
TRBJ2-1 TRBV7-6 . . CASSLGQYNEQFF TGTGCCAGCAGCTTAGGACAGTACAATGAGCAGTTCTTC
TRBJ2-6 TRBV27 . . CASSRGRGDSGANVLTF TGTGCCAGCAGCCGGGGCAGAGGGGACTCTGGGGCCAACGTCCTGACTTTC
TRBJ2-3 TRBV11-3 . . CASSLDPTRAQYF TGTGCCAGCAGCTTAGATCCCACCCGGGCGCAGTATTTT
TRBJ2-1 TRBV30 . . CAWTATDNEQFF TGTGCCTGGACCGCCACGGATAATGAGCAGTTCTTC
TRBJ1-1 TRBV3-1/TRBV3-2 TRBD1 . CASSQGYGQVTEAFF TGTGCCAGCAGCCAAGGGTACGGACAGGTCACTGAAGCTTTCTTT
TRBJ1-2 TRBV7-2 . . CASSLVGTNYGYTF TGTGCCAGCAGCTTAGTGGGCACGAACTATGGCTACACCTTC
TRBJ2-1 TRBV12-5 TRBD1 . CASGLGGYEQFF TGTGCTAGTGGTCTAGGGGGCTATGAGCAGTTCTTC
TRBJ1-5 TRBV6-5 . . CATSSWGDNQPQHF TGTGCCACCTCCTCATGGGGCGACAATCAGCCCCAGCATTTT
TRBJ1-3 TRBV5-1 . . CASSLGGSAGNTIYF TGCGCCAGCAGCTTGGGGGGCTCCGCTGGAAACACCATATATTTT
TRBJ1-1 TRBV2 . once CASSPWTATEAFF TGTGCCAGCAGTCCATGGACCGCGACTGAAGCTTTCTTT